This note documents a single T cell receptor (beta chain) sequence. The target antigen is unknown. 60 Vbeta and 13 Jbeta primers were used in PCR. Authors' methods: Among the unique TCR beta chains that a later analysis counted, about 84 million in all, about 12 million were shared. Assay: immunoSEQ multiplex PCR; the TCRdb copy retains only in-frame clones and omits some. The D gene and trimming were derived from the DNA, and the V and J assignments and clone size from that table. This table holds approximately 170,000 clones, around four fifths found once. Trimming removed 5 bases at V and 2 bases at J, with 19 bases between. CDR3 length equals 16 residues. The germline gives CDR1 MNHNS, CDR2 SASEGT. This sample is drawn from a study of cytomegalovirus exposure and HLA in healthy donors. At the level of the study: Early released data had tens of millions of unique TCRs, all coming from HLA-typed donors. Notes on the study in general: For TCR beta chains, V- and J-gene trimming was later linked to a missense DCLRE1C variant. When a later analysis was performed, an Asian-associated ancestry cluster reportedly had fewer N-insertions than the roughly 700-donor mean.

The chain employs TRBV6-1 and TRBJ2-7, with D perhaps being TRBD1 or TRBD2 (7 bases each). Specimen: PBMCs. The TCR comes from a man aged 18 to 29 in good health and CMV-seropositive. In DNA, the CDR3 is TGTGCCAGCAGTCAAGGGGGCTGGGGGGGTCCCTACGAGCAGTACTTC. It yields the protein CASSQGGWGGPYEQYF.